The following is a TCR beta chain sequence with its context. Its target is not known. Germline V gene lookup returns CDR1 SNHLY and CDR2 FYNNEI. Deletions cut 3 bases from V and 8 bases from J, with 14 bases between. The CDR3 has 14 residues. Methods used by the authors: For papillary thyroid cancer, a distant-metastasis classifier was constructed from CDR3 differences observed across clinicopathological groups. TCRdb re-processed the PCR reads through MiXCR. Here the V and J calls rest on TCRdb's processing, not on the authors' analysis. The sample consists of 30,000 to 50,000 clones, approximately 20% of them appearing once. No treatment of any kind had been given to any patient before thyroid surgery. The data were obtained in a study of metastatic and nonmetastatic thyroid tumors. Whole-study context: Blood and tumor or nodule tissue repertoires from malignant and benign thyroid patients were compared. Findings and caveats of the study: Versus benign nodules, malignant thyroid tumors reportedly had significantly higher TCR beta diversity, in blood and tumor.

This TCR came from a female donor with papillary thyroid cancer or a benign thyroid nodule (not recorded which). Some clones in this sample may be carry-over from other donors' samples. J is TRBJ2-1 and V is TRBV2; D is possibly TRBD1 (6 bases). Material for sequencing was tumor tissue. The CDR3 DNA sequence: TGTGCCAGCAGTGACGTACAGGGTTTCGATGAGCAGTTCTTC. Translated: CASSDVQGFDEQFF.